Sequencing of this TCR beta chain was carried out in a study of cytotoxic CD8 clonotypes in ibrutinib-treated CLL (dated by TCRdb to 2020 to 2022). Some background on the complete study: The cohort included some 14 treatment-naive and fewer than 12 relapsed/refractory patients; 17 were IGHV unmutated. Responses were partial in approximately 24 patients and complete in 2; after median approximately 67 months follow-up, roughly 14 stayed in remission and approximately twelve progressed. The response samples were drawn at a median of approximately twelve months into treatment, with a range of about 6 to 36 months. An average of about 250,000 productive templates and 94,082 productive rearrangements was obtained per sample. Of the 90 or so participants in the trial, roughly 26 had longitudinal samples available. Cryopreserved peripheral blood mononuclear cells were obtained before treatment, at response, and at either sustained remission or disease progression. Every remission and progressive disease sample was obtained while ibrutinib was still being received by the patients. Study-level results and caveats: At baseline, clonality was higher than in age-matched healthy donors and showed a strong correlation with circulating CD8+ T-cell counts. Clonality rose at ibrutinib response, remained stable during sustained remission, and dropped back toward baseline at progression. Sampling times were not matched between sustained-remission and progressing patients, and lymph node repertoires were not studied. Public clonotypes were rare and either shrank or stayed stable during treatment, and the rise in clonality at ibrutinib response reflected expansion of private clonotypes.

On a MiSeq, deep resolution sequencing aimed for a depth between 1 in 1 million and 1 in 200,000 T cells, with each clonotype covered 10x on average. The immunoSEQ hsTCRB Kit was used to generate the TCR beta libraries. Per the source publication's procedure: ImmunoSEQ Data Assistant and ImmunoSEQ Analyzer were used for data analysis, and V, D and J genes were assigned according to IMGT definitions. Clonality, with values ranging from 0 to 1, was calculated as one minus the normalized Shannon entropy of productive rearrangement frequencies. Public clonotype analysis was restricted to overrepresented clonotypes comprising at least 0.05% of each patient's repertoire. About 13 age-matched healthy donor repertoires from immuneACCESS were used as controls for clonality. TCRdb obtained this table from immuneACCESS and retained in-frame rearrangements with V and J assigned. These tables miss some clones; where compared with another copy, unresolved V genes account for less than half of the shortfall, and the remainder is unexplained. For V, J and clone size, that table is used; D and trimming come from the DNA. The sample contains 110,000 or so clones, 50% to 65% of them found a single time. 37% of the sample is held by the ten biggest clonotypes.

A note on this clone: Its antigen is unknown. The record has no base qualities; no much larger clone is one base away.

The germline V gene provides CDR1 MGHDK and CDR2 SYGVNS. The CDR3 covers 17 residues, taking in both the cysteine and the phenylalanine. Of all the DNA, just the CDR3 is kept, 51 bases in frame from base 1. The germline V and J ends show losses of 4 bases and 1 base respectively, and no gene match explains 8 bases of the junction. The time point label, as the study defines it: roughly 23 months on ibrutinib. For TCR beta library preparation, about 2 micrograms of genomic DNA were extracted from the cryopreserved PBMCs. Longitudinal blood samples from CLL patients on ibrutinib monotherapy underwent high-throughput TCR beta sequencing. The patients took part in an open-label, single-center phase 2 trial of ibrutinib monotherapy.

This chain joins TRBV25-1 to TRBJ1-4, and TRBD1 aligns with 8 junction nucleotides. Sequenced here: PBMCs, sampled after 24 months of ibrutinib treatment. The sequence came from a human donor with chronic lymphocytic leukemia. The DNA sequence is TGTGCCAGCAGTGCCCTTAAACAGGGGGTAACTAATGAAAAACTGTTTTTT. The resulting protein is CASSALKQGVTNEKLFF.